This T cell receptor (beta chain) was found in a study of blood T cell repertoires in COVID-19. Study background: The United States, Italy and Spain were the sources of the acute and convalescent COVID-19 samples.

Categorization into cohorts depended on clinical history that participants reported. All recovered Cohort 3 donors got two negative PCRs, got clearance, or saw symptom resolution. Original processing methods: From reference gene primer amplification, estimates of nucleated cell counts were derived. Method: immunoSEQ multiplex PCR; TCRdb's copy keeps in-frame clones and lacks some. Clone size and V and J calls were adopted from that table, with D and trimming inferred from the DNA. The data contain fewer than 200,000 clones, roughly 83% of them singletons. This TCR was sampled from a woman aged 50 to 65 who had recovered from COVID-19. The source material was PBMCs or T cells enriched from blood (not recorded which).

The CDR3 coding sequence is TGCAGCGTTGAAGCCCGGGACAGGGGAAATACCGGGGAGCTGTTTTTT. This gives the protein CSVEARDRGNTGELFF. The chain is built from TRBV29-1 and TRBJ2-2; TRBD1 matches 10 bases. Germline assignment: CDR1 SQVTM and CDR2 ANQGSEA. The CDR3 covers 16 residues. Trimming cost V 1 base and J 5 bases; bases outside gene matches: 7.